This entry lists 28 T cell receptor beta chains sequenced from one sample in a study of STAT3 mutations in large granular lymphocyte leukemia. For these receptors, no antigen is known. Using immunoSEQ multiplex PCR, the repertoire was profiled, and TCRdb retains in-frame clones only, with some absent. The table shows about 5,200 clones, with more than 65% occurring only once. Notes on the study in general: Every T-cell large granular lymphocyte leukemia patient had at least one immunodominant TCR beta clonotype.

Source material: PBMCs. The source of these receptors is a human donor with T large granular lymphocyte leukemia. Some clones in this sample may be carry-over from other donors' samples.

Only one count was recorded for this clone. This sequence joins TRBV13 and TRBJ2-3; D possibly corresponds to TRBD2 (6 bases). The CDR3 totals 16 residues. The ends were cut back, 5 bases at V and 0 bases at J, with 15 bases in the middle. The germline gives CDR1 PRHDT, CDR2 FYEKMQ (reference sequence). The CDR3 coding sequence is TGTGCCAGCAGCAACATAGCGGTTACCAGCACAGATACGCAGTATTTT. Protein: CASSNIAVTSTDTQYF.

The chain carries TRBV5-1 and TRBJ2-3; 11 bases are a match to TRBD2. Germline loops: CDR1 SGHRS, CDR2 YFSETQ. The CDR3 runs 15 residues. With 5 bases clipped from V and 2 bases from J, the junction kept 4 bases outside the gene matches. CDR3 nucleotides: TGCGCCAGCAGGCAGGGACTAGCGGACACAGATACGCAGTATTTT. Translating it yields CASRQGLADTDTQYF. Drawing the rest from reference TRBV5-1 and TRBJ2-3, the complete variable domain is KAGVTQTPRYLIKTRGQQVTLSCSPISGHRSVSWYQQTPGQGLQFLFEYFSETQRNKGNFPGRFSGRQFSNSRSEMNVSTLELGDSALYLCASRQGLADTDTQYFGPGTRLTVL.

This chain joins TRBV5-1 and TRBJ1-5; a weak D match, TRBD1 (5 bases). Trimming stripped 1 base from V and 7 bases from J, with 12 bases between. Per germline, CDR1 SGHRS and CDR2 YFSETQ. This CDR3 comprises 14 residues. CDR3 region: CASSLRGENQPQHF. The CDR3 DNA follows: TGCGCCAGCAGCTTGAGAGGGGAGAACCAGCCCCAGCATTTT.

The gene calls are TRBV13 and TRBJ2-7, with D hard to call. The CDR3 extends over 12 amino acids. Germline loops: CDR1 PRHDT, CDR2 FYEKMQ (reference sequence). V was clipped by 4 bases and J by 6 bases, with 10 bases between them. In DNA, the CDR3 is TGTGCCAGCAGCTCAAGATTCCGCGAGCAGTACTTC. As protein: CASSSRFREQYF.

The chain employs TRBV18 and TRBJ1-1; no clear D. There are 14 residues in the CDR3. Trimming took 1 base from V and 1 from J, leaving 7 bases between them. The germline V gene has CDR1 KGHSH and CDR2 LQKENI. The CDR3 DNA reads as TGTGCCAGCTCACCACGGTCGTCGAACACTGAAGCTTTCTTT. Encoded protein: CASSPRSSNTEAFF. The variable domain in full, with the rest retrieved from reference TRBV18 and TRBJ1-1, is NAGVMQNPRHLVRRRGQEARLRCSPMKGHSHVYWYRQLPEEGLKFMVYLQKENIIDESGMPKERFSAEFPKEGPSILRIQQVVRGDSAAYFCASSPRSSNTEAFFGQGTRLTVV.

The CDR3 spells CSVEGLAGHSYEQYF. Here the CDR3 DNA reads TGCAGCGTTGAAGGTCTAGCGGGCCACTCCTACGAGCAGTACTTC. V is TRBV29-1 and J is TRBJ2-7, with TRBD2 identical over 8 bases. The CDR3 has 15 residues. Trimming at V came to 1 base and at J to 0 bases, leaving 5 bases not matched to a gene. Germline V gene sequence: CDR1 SQVTM, CDR2 ANQGSEA.

The chain has TRBV7-9 and TRBJ2-1; D ambiguous. The germline V gene has CDR1 SEHNR and CDR2 FQNEAQ (reference sequence). Trimming took off 1 base at V and 4 bases at J, with 5 bases between the two ends. The CDR3 has 13 amino acids. The CDR3 loop reads CASSLDGYNEQFF. CDR3 nucleotide sequence: TGTGCCAGCAGCTTAGACGGATACAATGAGCAGTTCTTC. The full variable domain, rest sourced from reference TRBV7-9 and TRBJ2-1, is DTGVSQNPRHKITKRGQNVTFRCDPISEHNRLYWYRQTLGQGPEFLTYFQNEAQLEKSRLLSDRFSAERPKGSFSTLEIQRTEQGDSAMYLCASSLDGYNEQFFGPGTRLTVL.

This clone was detected a few times. The chain uses TRBV19 and TRBJ1-1; no definite D call. Trimming cost V 5 bases and J 7 bases, with 8 bases left between them. Germline CDR1 is LNHDA and CDR2 is SQIVND (reference sequence). This CDR3 comprises 11 residues. CDR3 nucleotides: TGTGCCAGTAGTCTGGGCGGTGAAGCTTTCTTT. Protein sequence: CASSLGGEAFF.

The chain carries TRBV5-1 and TRBJ1-2; 11 positions agree with TRBD1. The CDR3 contains 14 residues. After removal of 5 bases from V and 7 bases from J, the junction contained 7 bases not matched to a gene. CDR1 is SGHRS, CDR2 YFSETQ, per germline. This CDR3 reads CASREADRGLGYTF. Here the CDR3 DNA reads TGCGCCAGCAGGGAAGCGGACAGGGGGCTTGGCTACACCTTC.

This chain uses TRBV29-1 with TRBJ1-5, with D possibly being TRBD1 (6 bases). The CDR3 has 13 residues. CDR1 is SQVTM and CDR2 is ANQGSEA in the germline V gene. Trimming cost V 4 bases and J 4 bases, with 11 bases left between them. As DNA, the CDR3 is TGCAGCGTTGGCGGGACACAGAATCAGCCCCAGCATTTT. This encodes CSVGGTQNQPQHF.

The chain joins TRBV29-1 to TRBJ2-7; 9 bases match TRBD1. Germline V gives CDR1 SQVTM, CDR2 ANQGSEA. Trimming cost V 6 bases and J 0 bases; bases outside gene matches: 6. The CDR3 sequence is 14 residues long. This CDR3 reads CSVLGTGSSYEQYF. As DNA, the CDR3 is TGCAGCGTCCTGGGGACAGGGAGCTCCTACGAGCAGTACTTC.

This clone was observed once. The chain links TRBV18 to TRBJ2-7, with TRBD2 matching 7 bases. Looked up from germline, CDR1 is KGHSH and CDR2 is LQKENI. V shed 3 bases and J 6 bases; nucleotides not matched to a gene: 11. The CDR3 contains 15 residues. As DNA, the CDR3 is TGTGCCAGCTCACCTCCGGGGGGTGATGGAGGCGAGCAGTACTTC. Its protein product is CASSPPGGDGGEQYF.

This clone has just one count. This CDR3 is CASSERVSGYTF. CDR3 DNA sequence: TGTGCCAGCAGTGAAAGAGTTTCTGGCTACACCTTC. The chain is built from TRBV6-5 and TRBJ1-2; D uncertain. The V end lost 5 bases, the J end lost 7 bases, and 11 bases lay between the germline ends. Per germline, CDR1 MNHEY and CDR2 SVGAGI. The CDR3 covers 12 residues.

This sequence joins TRBV6-5 and TRBJ1-5; a weak D match, TRBD1 (5 bases). V lost 2 bases, J lost 6 bases, and 11 bases lay in between. Germline-derived CDR1 and CDR2 are MNHEY and SVGAGI. The CDR3 is 14 amino acids. The CDR3 DNA reads as TGTGCCAGCAGTTACGGCAGGGAGGTTCAGCCCCAGCATTTT. Translated, it gives CASSYGREVQPQHF.

The V gene is TRBV6-6, the J gene TRBJ2-3; D gene unclear. This CDR3 region has 14 residues. V dropped 4 bases and J dropped 1 base, with 9 bases sitting between them. The germline V gene has CDR1 MNHNY and CDR2 SVGAGI (reference sequence). CDR3 region: CASSSTYGTDTQYF. The CDR3 DNA reads TGTGCCAGCAGTTCGACGTACGGCACAGATACGCAGTATTTT.

The rearrangement joins TRBV29-1 to TRBJ1-2; 12 bases line up with TRBD1. V lost 3 bases to trimming and J lost 7 bases; unmatched junction nucleotides: 6. The length of the CDR3 is 14 residues. Germline V lookup: CDR1 SQVTM, CDR2 ANQGSEA. The CDR3 region is CSVDSGQGASGYTF. CDR3 bases: TGCAGCGTTGATTCGGGACAGGGGGCTTCTGGCTACACCTTC.

The chain employs TRBV5-1 and TRBJ2-1; D call uncertain. V was clipped by 5 bases and J by 2 bases, with 8 bases between them. The germline gives CDR1 SGHRS, CDR2 YFSETQ. The CDR3 spans 13 residues. The CDR3 protein is CASSSNPYNEQFF. As DNA, the CDR3 is TGCGCCAGCAGTAGCAACCCCTACAATGAGCAGTTCTTC.

V and J are TRBV30 and TRBJ1-2, with no clear D. Germline lookup yields CDR1 GTSNPN and CDR2 SVGIG (reference sequence). The CDR3 consists of 11 residues. Trimming took off 2 bases at V and 3 bases at J, with 4 bases between the two ends. DNA for the CDR3: TGTGCCTGGAGTACCGACTATGGCTACACCTTC. Translating gives CAWSTDYGYTF.

This clone was recorded only once. This chain joins TRBV5-1 and TRBJ1-1; the match to TRBD1 covers 8 bases. CDR1 is SGHRS, CDR2 YFSETQ, per germline. V lost 5 bases to trimming and J lost 1 base; unmatched junction nucleotides: 7. There are 15 residues in the CDR3. This CDR3 is CASRSRTGQNTEAFF. The CDR3 nucleotides are TGCGCCAGCAGATCTCGGACAGGGCAGAACACTGAAGCTTTCTTT.

The chain couples TRBV30 to TRBJ2-2, with D perhaps TRBD1 (5 bases). The CDR3 extends over 13 amino acids. Germline-derived CDR1 and CDR2 are GTSNPN and SVGIG (reference sequence). V lost 3 bases and J 4 bases, leaving 9 bases between the germline ends. Written as DNA, the CDR3 is TGTGCCTGGAGCCCAGGGTTCACCGGGGAGCTGTTTTTT. Its translation: CAWSPGFTGELFF. The complete variable domain, with remaining parts taken from reference TRBV30 and TRBJ2-2, reads SQTIHQWPATLVQPVGSPLSLECTVEGTSNPNLYWYRQAAGRGLQLLFYSVGIGQISSEVPQNLSASRPQDRQFILSSKKLLLSDSGFYLCAWSPGFTGELFFGEGSRLTVL.

This clone was seen a few times. V usage is TRBV4-1 and J usage is TRBJ2-7; D possibly matches TRBD1 or TRBD2 (7 bases each). The germline V gene encodes CDR1 MGHRA and CDR2 YSYEKL. Trimming stripped 3 bases from V and 5 bases from J, with 20 bases between. The CDR3 runs to 16 residues. For the CDR3, the DNA is TGCGCCAGCAGCCACCCTGTTACAGGGGAGGGCCACGAGCAGTACTTC. It is translated as CASSHPVTGEGHEQYF.

The chain combines TRBV5-1 with TRBJ2-7; TRBD2 might be the D (7 bases). The length of the CDR3 is 14 residues. Trimming stripped 0 bases from V and 7 bases from J, with 14 bases between. Germline lookup yields CDR1 SGHRS and CDR2 YFSETQ. The CDR3 DNA reads TGCGCCAGCAGCTTGGGAGGGGGGGCGCGGGAGCAGTACTTC. Encoded protein: CASSLGGGAREQYF.

This clone was recorded a few times. The genes are TRBV19 and TRBJ2-5, with 8 bases fitting TRBD2. The V segment lost 6 bases and the J segment 5 bases; nucleotides outside the gene matches: 8. CDR1 is LNHDA and CDR2 is SQIVND in the germline V gene (reference sequence). The CDR3 spans 14 residues. The CDR3 region is CASSSSGFWETQYF. The CDR3 region has the DNA TGTGCCAGTAGCTCTAGCGGGTTCTGGGAGACCCAGTACTTC. The full variable domain, its missing parts supplied by reference TRBV19 and TRBJ2-5, is DGGITQSPKYLFRKEGQNVTLSCEQNLNHDAMYWYRQDPGQGLRLIYYSQIVNDFQKGDIAEGYSVSREKKESFPLTVTSAQKNPTAFYLCASSSSGFWETQYFGPGTRLLVL.

The chain links TRBV19 to TRBJ2-7; the D gene is possibly TRBD2 (5 bases). The germline V gene has CDR1 LNHDA and CDR2 SQIVND (reference sequence). The CDR3 runs 11 residues. V dropped 5 bases and J dropped 4 bases, with 6 bases sitting between them. The CDR3 reads CASSGGYEQYF. In DNA, the CDR3 is TGTGCCAGTAGTGGCGGGTACGAGCAGTACTTC.

The chain joins TRBV7-2 to TRBJ2-7, with 12 bases fitting TRBD2. Germline loops: CDR1 SGHTA, CDR2 FQGNSA. With 1 base clipped from V and 8 bases from J, the junction kept 3 bases outside the gene matches. This CDR3 has 14 residues. The CDR3 region is CASSLVTSGSKQYF. The CDR3 DNA reads as TGTGCCAGCAGCTTAGTGACTAGCGGGAGTAAGCAGTACTTC.

This clone appeared once. The rearrangement links TRBV12-5 to TRBJ2-3; D may be TRBD1 (6 bases). Germline V gives CDR1 LGHNT, CDR2 FRNRAP. The CDR3 covers 15 residues. Trimming left V 1 base short and J 7 bases short, with 15 bases between. The CDR3 here is CASGLGTDTSHTQYF. CDR3 sequence (DNA): TGTGCTAGTGGTTTGGGGACAGACACCTCACATACGCAGTATTTT.

This clone came up a few times. The CDR3 is CAAGPSYEQYF. DNA of the CDR3: TGCGCCGCAGGGCCATCCTACGAGCAGTACTTC. The rearrangement uses TRBV10-2 and TRBJ2-7; weak D call: TRBD1 (5 bases). V lost 11 bases to trimming and J lost 1 base, with 9 bases between them. The length of the CDR3 is 11 residues. Germline CDR1 reads WSHSY; CDR2 reads SAAADI.

CDR3 nucleotide sequence: TGTGCCAGTAGCTCCGGGACTACCCCCTACGAGCAGTACTTC. Translated, it gives CASSSGTTPYEQYF. The chain is built from TRBV19 and TRBJ2-7, with 7 bases aligning to TRBD2. V was pared by 6 bases and J by 2 bases, with 7 bases of the junction left unmatched. Germline CDR1 LNHDA, CDR2 SQIVND (reference sequence). The CDR3 covers 14 residues.